The clone carrying this TCR beta chain was detected once. Source study methods: Nucleated cell number was recorded as an estimate derived from reference gene primer amplification. The table came from immunoSEQ multiplex PCR; TCRdb's copy has only in-frame clones and leaves some out. For V, J and clone size, that table is used; D and trimming come from the DNA. The sample has 290,000 or so clones, 70% to 90% seen once. V dropped 4 bases and J dropped 0; count of bases not matched to a gene: 9. Germline assignment: CDR1 SGHNT and CDR2 YYREEE (reference sequence). CDR3 length equals 18 residues. The record originates from a study of blood T cell repertoires in COVID-19. About the research overall: The United States, Italy and Spain supplied acute and convalescent COVID-19 samples. PBMCs, B-cell-depleted T cells, or T cells were the source of the cDNA or gDNA that made up the material.

The chain is built from TRBV5-4 and TRBJ2-3, with 12 bases identical to TRBD2. The sequence was collected from a man between 65 and 85 years old with acute or convalescent COVID-19. Sequencing was done on a sample of peripheral blood. The CDR3: CASSQGASGGVSTDTQYF. The CDR3 DNA reads as TGTGCCAGCAGCCAGGGCGCTAGCGGGGGGGTGAGCACAGATACGCAGTATTTT.